The present T cell receptor (beta chain) was sequenced within a study of T cell responses to AZD1222 COVID-19 vaccine. CDR1 and CDR2 (germline): KGHSH, LQKENI. The CDR3 sequence is 15 residues long. Trimming took 3 bases from V and 0 from J; bases not matched to a gene: 5. With regard to this clone: Its antigen remains unknown.

General study points: Just six AZD1222 recipients tested seropositive at baseline.

Clones were sequenced by immunoSEQ multiplex PCR, and TCRdb holds only the in-frame ones, with some missing. The table shows some 100,000 clones, with approximately 87% occurring only once. The source is an adult in good health. Source: peripheral blood, taken on day 0 of AZD1222 vaccination. The chain joins TRBV18 to TRBJ2-7; 7 bases line up with TRBD1. The CDR3 region is CASSPKTGSSYEQYF. DNA for the CDR3: TGTGCCAGCTCACCCAAGACAGGGAGCTCCTACGAGCAGTACTTC.